Shown below are 28 T cell receptor beta chains from a single sample sequenced in a study of patients and donors after allogeneic stem cell transplantation. TCRdb re-derived calls from the RT-PCR reads in MiXCR, one entry per CDR3 protein. The sample records around 70,000 distinct CDR3 sequences, more than 25% being singletons. Material: blood, either unsorted or a sorted T cell fraction (not recorded which). The receptors shown here come from a human donor who was either an allogeneic HSCT recipient or a stem cell or donor lymphocyte infusion donor (not recorded which). It is not recorded whose cells these are; they may come from a transplant donor.

This chain joins TRBV3-1 and TRBJ2-7, with D uncertain. Per the germline V gene, CDR1 is LGHDT and CDR2 is YNNKEL (reference sequence). V lost 3 bases to trimming and J lost 4 bases, with 4 bases between them. The CDR3 covers 11 residues. CDR3 region: CASSHAYEQYF. As DNA, the CDR3 is TGTGCCAGCAGCCATGCTTACGAGCAGTACTTC.

This clonotype came up many times. The V and J genes are TRBV12-3 or TRBV12-4 and TRBJ1-2, with 7 bases identical to TRBD1. The junction had 9 bases not matched to a gene; V was cut back by 3 bases and J by 8 bases. The CDR3 has 14 residues. This CDR3 is CASSLAQGVVGYTF. The CDR3 DNA follows: TGTGCCAGCAGTTTGGCTCAGGGGGTAGTGGGCTACACCTTC.

V and J are TRBV20-1 and TRBJ1-1, with TRBD1 as a possible D gene (5 bases). This CDR3 comprises 12 residues. The ends were cut back, 3 bases at V and 8 bases at J, with 13 bases in the middle. Germline CDR1 DFQATT, CDR2 SNEGSKA (reference sequence). This CDR3 reads CSARVVTGEAFF. In DNA, the CDR3 is TGCAGTGCTAGGGTTGTTACAGGAGAAGCTTTCTTT.

The CDR3 here is CASGLGRGTGLNEQFF. The CDR3 DNA follows: TGTGCTAGTGGTTTGGGCCGGGGGACAGGGCTCAATGAGCAGTTCTTC. This chain uses TRBV12-5 with TRBJ2-1; 9 bases agree with TRBD1. The germline V gene has CDR1 LGHNT and CDR2 FRNRAP. J was trimmed by 6 bases and V by 1 base; bases with no gene match: 7. The CDR3 covers 16 residues.

The chain is built from TRBV10-3 and TRBJ1-2; weak D call: TRBD1 (6 bases). The ends were cut back, 6 bases at V and 10 bases at J, with 12 bases in the middle. The germline gives CDR1 ENHRY, CDR2 SYGVKD. CDR3 length: 11 residues. Here the CDR3 reads CAIRDSESYTF. The DNA of the CDR3 is TGTGCCATCAGGGACAGCGAGTCCTACACCTTC.

In this sample, this clonotype turned up many times. This chain connects TRBV7-3 to TRBJ1-6, with a possible D match to TRBD1 (6 bases). The CDR3 is 16 amino acids. Germline lookup yields CDR1 SGHTA and CDR2 FQGTGA. Trimming stripped 2 bases from V and 7 bases from J, with 15 bases between. The CDR3: CASSLFWGLGNSPLHF. The CDR3 DNA reads TGTGCCAGCAGCTTATTCTGGGGGCTCGGGAATTCACCCCTCCACTTT.

This clonotype was detected only a few times. The CDR3, as DNA: TGTGCCAGCAGCCCTTTTTCGACAGGGGGTTACGAGCAGTACTTC. This encodes CASSPFSTGGYEQYF. This chain connects TRBV7-9 to TRBJ2-7; 9 bases match TRBD1. The CDR3 has 15 amino acids. V was clipped by 5 bases and J by 4 bases; unmatched bases: 9. Germline V CDR1 and CDR2: SEHNR, FQNEAQ (reference sequence). Based on the CDR3 plus reference TRBV7-9 and TRBJ2-7, the full variable domain is DTGVSQNPRHKITKRGQNVTFRCDPISEHNRLYWYRQTLGQGPEFLTYFQNEAQLEKSRLLSDRFSAERPKGSFSTLEIQRTEQGDSAMYLCASSPFSTGGYEQYFGPGTRLTVT.

This chain uses TRBV7-2 with TRBJ2-7; no firm D call. This CDR3 is 13 amino acids long. Germline CDR1 SGHTA, CDR2 FQGNSA. Trimming removed 3 bases at V and 7 bases at J, with 13 bases between. The CDR3 region is CASSFRSFGEQYF. In DNA, the CDR3 is TGTGCCAGCAGCTTTAGGTCATTCGGTGAGCAGTACTTC.

This clonotype showed up just a few times. The chain joins TRBV12-5 to TRBJ1-2; D unresolved. The CDR3 sequence is 15 residues long. Between the trimmed V and J ends, which lost 1 base and 2 bases, there was a span of 11 bases. Germline lookup yields CDR1 LGHNT and CDR2 FRNRAP. The chain's CDR3 is CASGLDYTGNYGYTF. CDR3 nucleotides: TGTGCTAGTGGTTTGGATTACACGGGAAACTATGGCTACACCTTC. The whole variable domain, filled in from reference TRBV12-5 and TRBJ1-2, reads DARVTQTPRHKVTEMGQEVTMRCQPILGHNTVFWYRQTMMQGLELLAYFRNRAPLDDSGMPKDRFSAEMPDATLATLKIQPSEPRDSAVYFCASGLDYTGNYGYTFGSGTRLTVV.

The chain couples TRBV29-1 to TRBJ1-5, with TRBD1 identical over 9 bases. CDR3 size: 12 residues. The V and J ends lost 7 bases and 12 bases, in that order; junction bases with no gene match: 10. The germline gives CDR1 SQVTM, CDR2 ANQGSEA. Here the CDR3 reads CSASGQGKHQHF. The CDR3 region has the DNA TGCAGCGCCTCGGGACAGGGAAAACACCAGCATTTT.

This chain joins TRBV9 and TRBJ2-2; 8 nucleotides line up with TRBD2. This CDR3 has 16 amino acids. V trimming: 2 bases; J trimming: 7 bases; junction bases outside the gene matches: 10. Germline V gives CDR1 SGDLS, CDR2 YYNGEE. CDR3 in DNA: TGTGCCAGCAGCGTGCCCCGGGGGGGCGAGGTCGGGGAGCTGTTTTTT. This codes for CASSVPRGGEVGELFF.

The J gene is TRBJ2-7, the V gene TRBV13; weak D call: TRBD1 (5 bases). The germline V gene has CDR1 PRHDT and CDR2 FYEKMQ (reference sequence). The length of the CDR3 is 15 residues. V lost 5 bases and J lost 2, with 16 bases in between. Written as DNA, the CDR3 is TGTGCCAGCAGCACTACCCCTCAGGGTACCTACGAGCAGTACTTC. As protein: CASSTTPQGTYEQYF.

This clonotype was counted between two and nine times. A much larger clone sits a single nucleotide away, making a read error possible. Lacking the conserved final phenylalanine or tryptophan, this CDR3 likely reflects a read error. The chain recombines TRBV2 with TRBJ1-4; D remains unclear. Germline V gives CDR1 SNHLY, CDR2 FYNNEI. The CDR3 runs 12 residues. Trimming left V 8 bases short and J 6 bases short, with 10 bases between. The CDR3 sequence is CASRGLDEKLFS. The CDR3 region has the DNA TGTGCCAGCCGGGGATTAGATGAAAAACTGTTTTCT.

Many counts were recorded for this clonotype. This chain connects TRBV12-3 or TRBV12-4 to TRBJ1-5; D possibly corresponds to TRBD1 (5 bases). Trimming removed 7 bases at V and 5 bases at J, with 21 bases between. CDR3 length equals 16 residues. CDR3 sequence reads: CASNPSQGRLHQPQHF. Here the CDR3 DNA reads TGTGCCAGCAACCCCTCGCAGGGAAGGTTGCATCAGCCCCAGCATTTT.

This rearrangement joins TRBV5-1 to TRBJ1-3; D is possibly TRBD1 (5 bases). This CDR3 region has 17 residues. Looked up from germline, CDR1 is SGHRS and CDR2 is YFSETQ. Trimming removed 1 base from V and 0 bases from J, with 14 bases in between. In DNA form, the CDR3 reads TGCGCCAGCAGCTTGTTCGGTGGGGGATCCTCTGGAAACACCATATATTTT. This translates into CASSLFGGGSSGNTIYF. The full variable domain, in which reference TRBV5-1 and TRBJ1-3 provide the parts outside the CDR3, is KAGVTQTPRYLIKTRGQQVTLSCSPISGHRSVSWYQQTPGQGLQFLFEYFSETQRNKGNFPGRFSGRQFSNSRSEMNVSTLELGDSALYLCASSLFGGGSSGNTIYFGEGSWLTVV.

This clonotype appeared a few times. The CDR3 DNA sequence: TGCAGCGTTGAAAAGGCCCCAGGGCAGCCCCAGCATTTT. Translated, it gives CSVEKAPGQPQHF. The chain couples TRBV29-1 to TRBJ1-5; D is perhaps TRBD1 (5 bases). Germline V gives CDR1 SQVTM, CDR2 ANQGSEA. This CDR3 is built from 13 residues. Trimming left V 2 bases short and J 7 bases short, with 12 bases between. The full variable domain, in which reference TRBV29-1 and TRBJ1-5 provide the parts outside the CDR3, is SAVISQKPSRDICQRGTSLTIQCQVDSQVTMMFWYRQQPGQSLTLIATANQGSEATYESGFVIDKFPISRPNLTFSTLTVSNMSPEDSSIYLCSVEKAPGQPQHFGDGTRLSIL.

V is TRBV7-9 and J is TRBJ2-2, with a tentative D call TRBD2 (6 bases). Germline V gene sequence: CDR1 SEHNR, CDR2 FQNEAQ (reference sequence). This CDR3 contains 17 residues. V shed 5 bases and J shed 0 bases, with 16 bases lying between them. This CDR3 is CASSPSRGSSNTGELFF. The CDR3, as DNA: TGTGCCAGCAGCCCCAGTCGGGGGTCCTCGAACACCGGGGAGCTGTTTTTT.

The table lists this clonotype with a few counts. This chain connects TRBV9 to TRBJ1-2; D is uncertain. The CDR3 has 15 amino acids. The V and J ends lost 0 bases and 4 bases respectively, with 13 bases between them. Germline V CDR1 and CDR2: SGDLS, YYNGEE. The CDR3 spells CASSVEAGSGYGYTF. CDR3 nucleotide sequence: TGTGCCAGCAGCGTAGAAGCAGGTTCCGGCTATGGCTACACCTTC.

There are a few counts of this clonotype. Germline and junction disagree at one end, which may indicate a read error. The chain has TRBV29-1 and TRBJ1-2; a possible D gene is TRBD1 (5 bases). The CDR3 is made up of 10 amino acids. The germline CDR1 and CDR2 sequences are SQVTM and ANQGSEA. The CDR3 nucleotides are TGCAGCGCTAGGGACTACGGCTACACCTTC. It is translated as CSARDYGYTF. Full variable domain (rest looked up from reference TRBV29-1 and TRBJ1-2): SAVISQKPSRDICQRGTSLTIQCQVDSQVTMMFWYRQQPGQSLTLIATANQGSEATYESGFVIDKFPISRPNLTFSTLTVSNMSPEDSSIYLCSARDYGYTFGSGTRLTVV.

The chain couples TRBV27 to TRBJ2-3; 12 bases fit TRBD2. In germline, CDR1 is MNHEY, CDR2 SMNVEV (reference sequence). The CDR3 runs 17 residues. J was trimmed by 4 bases and V by 5 bases; bases with no gene match: 10. The CDR3 bases are TGTGCCAGCAGTCAACCGAGACTAGCGGGAGATCCAGATACGCAGTATTTT. Its translation is CASSQPRLAGDPDTQYF.

This clonotype was detected only a few times. The junction differs from germline at one of its ends, possibly a read error. The chain uses TRBV5-1 and TRBJ1-3; 8 bases are a match to TRBD1. Germline V lookup: CDR1 SGHRS, CDR2 YFSETQ. The length of the CDR3 is 17 residues. The CDR3 sequence is CASSLAGTGGSGNTIYF. The CDR3 DNA follows: TGCGCTAGCAGCTTGGCCGGGACAGGTGGCTCTGGAAACACCATATATTTT. Filled out from reference TRBV5-1 and TRBJ1-3, the complete variable domain reads KAGVTQTPRYLIKTRGQQVTLSCSPISGHRSVSWYQQTPGQGLQFLFEYFSETQRNKGNFPGRFSGRQFSNSRSEMNVSTLELGDSALYLCASSLAGTGGSGNTIYFGEGSWLTVV.

There are a few counts of this clonotype. The rearrangement links TRBV11-2 to TRBJ2-3; D not certain. The CDR3 is 13 residues long. Germline loops: CDR1 SGHAT, CDR2 FQNNGV. Trimming cost V 2 bases and J 1 base, with 4 bases left between them. The CDR3: CASSLLRTDTQYF. CDR3 nucleotide sequence: TGTGCCAGCAGCTTACTACGCACAGATACGCAGTATTTT. Combining the CDR3 with reference TRBV11-2 and TRBJ2-3 gives the whole variable domain EAGVAQSPRYKIIEKRQSVAFWCNPISGHATLYWYQQILGQGPKLLIQFQNNGVVDDSQLPKDRFSAERLKGVDSTLKIQPAKLEDSAVYLCASSLLRTDTQYFGPGTRLTVL.

The CDR3 nucleotides read TGTGCCACCAGCAGATCTATCCGGGACAGGAGGAACACTGAAGCTTTCTTT. As protein: CATSRSIRDRRNTEAFF. The chain uses TRBV15 and TRBJ1-1; 8 bases fit TRBD1. The J segment lost 1 base and the V segment lost 2 bases, leaving 9 bases of the junction unmatched. There are 17 residues in the CDR3. Germline V gene lookup returns CDR1 LNHNV and CDR2 YYDKDF (reference sequence).

The table lists this clonotype with a count of one. V and J are TRBV24-1 and TRBJ1-5, with D uncertain. The germline V gene encodes CDR1 KGHDR and CDR2 SFDVKD. V was clipped by 9 bases and J by 4 bases, with 12 bases between them. The CDR3 runs 13 residues. The CDR3: CATHFWRNQPQHF. CDR3 nucleotides: TGTGCCACCCACTTCTGGAGAAATCAGCCCCAGCATTTT.

This clonotype has a handful of counts. This sequence joins TRBV7-3 and TRBJ1-1, with a tentative D call TRBD1 (5 bases). The germline gives CDR1 SGHTA, CDR2 FQGTGA. Trimming pared 2 bases from V and 2 bases from J, leaving 9 bases between. This CDR3 contains 14 residues. CDR3 nucleotide sequence: TGTGCCAGCAGCTTACAGGGAGGAAACACTGAAGCTTTCTTT. Translating gives CASSLQGGNTEAFF.

This clonotype was counted a few times. The J gene is TRBJ1-4, the V gene TRBV20-1; D not certain. The V and J ends lost 0 bases and 7 bases respectively, with 15 bases between them. Germline lookup yields CDR1 DFQATT and CDR2 SNEGSKA (reference sequence). This CDR3 has 15 amino acids. The DNA for the CDR3 is TGCAGTGCTAGAGATGAATGGGGAAACGGTGAAAAACTGTTTTTT. It yields the protein CSARDEWGNGEKLFF.

This clonotype has only a few counts. The CDR3 protein is CSARELGFDTQYF. DNA of the CDR3: TGCAGTGCTAGAGAGCTGGGGTTTGATACGCAGTATTTT. The chain carries TRBV20-1 and TRBJ2-3; no clear D gene. V was pared by 0 bases and J by 6 bases, with 10 bases between. Germline-derived CDR1 and CDR2 are DFQATT and SNEGSKA (reference sequence). This CDR3 contains 13 residues.

CDR3 bases: TGTGCCAGCAGCTTACTTGGGGCGTCGGCGAACACTGAAGCTTTCTTT. It codes for CASSLLGASANTEAFF. The V gene is TRBV7-9, the J gene TRBJ1-1, with D maybe TRBD1 (5 bases). The length of the CDR3 is 16 residues. Germline CDR1 is SEHNR and CDR2 is FQNEAQ (reference sequence). V lost 2 bases and J lost 1, with 14 bases in between.